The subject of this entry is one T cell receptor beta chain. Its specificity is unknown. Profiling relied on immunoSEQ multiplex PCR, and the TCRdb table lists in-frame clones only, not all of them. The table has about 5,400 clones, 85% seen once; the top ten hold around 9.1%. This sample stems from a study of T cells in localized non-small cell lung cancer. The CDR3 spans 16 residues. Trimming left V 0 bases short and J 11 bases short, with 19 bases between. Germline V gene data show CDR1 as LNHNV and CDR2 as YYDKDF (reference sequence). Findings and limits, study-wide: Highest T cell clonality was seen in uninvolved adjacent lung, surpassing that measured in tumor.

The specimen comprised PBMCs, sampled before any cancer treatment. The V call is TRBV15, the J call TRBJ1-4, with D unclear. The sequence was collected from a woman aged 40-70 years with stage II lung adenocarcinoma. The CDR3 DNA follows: TGTGCCACCAGCAGAGATACGACGGACCCCCCTTCGAAACTGTTTTTT. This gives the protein CATSRDTTDPPSKLFF.